This T cell receptor beta chain was identified in a study of CD8+ T cells in alopecia areata. The study, taken as a whole, reports: Shared TCR sequences were less clear between patients than in mice, possibly partly from HLA diversity. Scalp repertoires also include resident alphabeta T cells from normal skin.

Germline CDR1 and CDR2: SGDLS and YYNGEE. CDR3 size: 14 residues. The ends lost 3 bases at V and 5 bases at J; junction bases unmatched: 7. PBMC-derived CD4+ and CD8+ T cells were sorted. Sequencing used cDNA as its template, made by extracting RNA and reverse transcribing it. Assay used: immunoSEQ multiplex PCR; TCRdb lists only in-frame clones, some missing. The sample lists about 130,000 clones, 58% occurring once. About this clone itself: No antigen is known for it.

The rearrangement joins TRBV9 to TRBJ2-5; 7 positions agree with TRBD1. This receptor was obtained from a human donor with alopecia areata. The specimen comprised CD4+ T cells sorted from blood, sampled at week 0. CDR3 region: CASSASTGRETQYF. The CDR3 DNA reads as TGTGCCAGCAGCGCCTCGACAGGGCGTGAGACCCAGTACTTC. Variable domain in full (rest from reference TRBV9 and TRBJ2-5): DSGVTQTPKHLITATGQRVTLRCSPRSGDLSVYWYQQSLDQGLQFLIQYYNGEERAKGNILERFSAQQFPDLHSELNLSSLELGDSALYFCASSASTGRETQYFGPGTRLLVL.